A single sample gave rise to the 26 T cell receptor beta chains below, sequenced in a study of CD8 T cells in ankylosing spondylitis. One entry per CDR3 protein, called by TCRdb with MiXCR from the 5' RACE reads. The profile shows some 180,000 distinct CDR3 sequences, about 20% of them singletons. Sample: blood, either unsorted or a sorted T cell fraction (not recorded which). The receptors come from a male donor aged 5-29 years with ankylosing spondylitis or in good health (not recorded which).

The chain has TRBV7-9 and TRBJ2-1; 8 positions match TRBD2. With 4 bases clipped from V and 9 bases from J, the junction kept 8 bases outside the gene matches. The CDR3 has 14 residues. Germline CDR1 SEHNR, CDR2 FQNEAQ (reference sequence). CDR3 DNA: TGTGCCAGCAGCTCCACAGCGGGAGACAGTGAGCAGTTCTTC. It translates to CASSSTAGDSEQFF. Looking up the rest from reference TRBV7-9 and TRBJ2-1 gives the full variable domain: DTGVSQNPRHKITKRGQNVTFRCDPISEHNRLYWYRQTLGQGPEFLTYFQNEAQLEKSRLLSDRFSAERPKGSFSTLEIQRTEQGDSAMYLCASSSTAGDSEQFFGPGTRLTVL.

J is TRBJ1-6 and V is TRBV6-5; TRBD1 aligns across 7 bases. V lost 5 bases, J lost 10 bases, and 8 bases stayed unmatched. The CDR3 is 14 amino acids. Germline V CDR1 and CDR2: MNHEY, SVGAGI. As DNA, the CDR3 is TGTGCCAGCAGTGTATTTCAGGGGGAATCACCCCTCCACTTT. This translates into CASSVFQGESPLHF.

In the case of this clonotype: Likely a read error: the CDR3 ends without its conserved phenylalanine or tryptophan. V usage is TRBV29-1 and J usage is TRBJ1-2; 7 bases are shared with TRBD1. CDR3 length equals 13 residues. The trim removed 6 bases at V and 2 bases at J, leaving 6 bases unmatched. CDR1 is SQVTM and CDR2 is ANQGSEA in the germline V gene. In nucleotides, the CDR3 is TGCAGCGTCCCACAGACAGGGAACTATGGCTACACCCTC. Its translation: CSVPQTGNYGYTL.

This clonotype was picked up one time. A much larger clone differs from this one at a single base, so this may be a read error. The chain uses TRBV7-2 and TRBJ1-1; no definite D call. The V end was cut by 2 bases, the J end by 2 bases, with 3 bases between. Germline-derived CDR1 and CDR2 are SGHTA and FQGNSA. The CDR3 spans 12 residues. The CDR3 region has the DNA TGTGCCAGCAGCTTATTCAACACTGAAGCTTTCTTT. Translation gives CASSLFNTEAFF.

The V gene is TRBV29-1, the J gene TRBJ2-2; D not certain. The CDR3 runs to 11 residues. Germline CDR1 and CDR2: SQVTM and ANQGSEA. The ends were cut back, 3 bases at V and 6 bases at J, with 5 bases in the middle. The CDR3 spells CSVDSAGELFF. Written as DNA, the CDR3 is TGCAGCGTTGACTCGGCCGGGGAGCTGTTTTTT.

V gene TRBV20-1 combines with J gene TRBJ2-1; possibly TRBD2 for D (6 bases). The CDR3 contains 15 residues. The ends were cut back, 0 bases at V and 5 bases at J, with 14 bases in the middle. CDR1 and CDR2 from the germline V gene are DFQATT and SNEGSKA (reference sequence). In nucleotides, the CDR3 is TGCAGTGCTAGAGAAGCAATGACTAGTAACAATGAGCAGTTCTTC. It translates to CSAREAMTSNNEQFF.

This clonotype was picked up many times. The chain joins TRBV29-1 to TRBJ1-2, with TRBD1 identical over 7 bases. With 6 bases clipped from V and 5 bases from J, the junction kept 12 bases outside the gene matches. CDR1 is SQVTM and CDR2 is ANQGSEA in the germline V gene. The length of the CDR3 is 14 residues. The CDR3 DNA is TGCAGCGTAGGTGGAGACAGGGTCGGGTATGGCTACACCTTC. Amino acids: CSVGGDRVGYGYTF.

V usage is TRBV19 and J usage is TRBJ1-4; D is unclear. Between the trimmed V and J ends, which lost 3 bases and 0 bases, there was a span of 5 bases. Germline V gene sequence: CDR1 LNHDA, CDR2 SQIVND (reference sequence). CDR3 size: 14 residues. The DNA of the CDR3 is TGTGCCAGTAGTATGAGTACAACTAATGAAAAACTGTTTTTT. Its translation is CASSMSTTNEKLFF.

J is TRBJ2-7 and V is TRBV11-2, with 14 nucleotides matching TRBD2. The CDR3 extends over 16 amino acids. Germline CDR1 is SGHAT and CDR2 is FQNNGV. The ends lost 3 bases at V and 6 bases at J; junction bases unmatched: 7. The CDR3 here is CASSLSVGLAGAEQYF. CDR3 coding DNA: TGTGCCAGCAGCTTGAGTGTGGGACTAGCGGGAGCCGAGCAGTACTTC.

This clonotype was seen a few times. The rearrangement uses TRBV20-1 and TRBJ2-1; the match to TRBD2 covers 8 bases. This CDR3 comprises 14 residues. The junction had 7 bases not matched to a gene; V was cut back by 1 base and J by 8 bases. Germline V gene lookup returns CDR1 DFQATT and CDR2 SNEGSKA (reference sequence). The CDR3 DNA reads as TGCAGTGCTAGAGGTACTAGCGGTCGGGATGAGCAGTTCTTC. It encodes CSARGTSGRDEQFF.

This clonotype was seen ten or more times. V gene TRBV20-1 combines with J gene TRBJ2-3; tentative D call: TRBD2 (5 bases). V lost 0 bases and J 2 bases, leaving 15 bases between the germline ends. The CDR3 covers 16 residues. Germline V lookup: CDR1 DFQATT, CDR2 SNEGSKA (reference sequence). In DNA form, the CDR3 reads TGCAGTGCTAGAGAGACGGGTCGAGCGGCCACAGATACGCAGTATTTT. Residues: CSARETGRAATDTQYF.

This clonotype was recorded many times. The CDR3 DNA reads as TGTGCCTGGAGCCCCGGGACGGAGAATTCACCCCTCCACTTT. This translates into CAWSPGTENSPLHF. This chain connects TRBV30 to TRBJ1-6; D possibly corresponds to TRBD1 (5 bases). Germline-derived CDR1 and CDR2 are GTSNPN and SVGIG (reference sequence). The V end was cut by 3 bases, the J end by 7 bases, with 13 bases between. The CDR3 is 14 residues long.

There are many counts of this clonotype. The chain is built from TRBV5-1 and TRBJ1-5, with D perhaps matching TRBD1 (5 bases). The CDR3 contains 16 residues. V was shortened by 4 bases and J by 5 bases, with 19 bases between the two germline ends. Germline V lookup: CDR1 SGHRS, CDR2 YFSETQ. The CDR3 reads CASSIAPGGGDQPQHF. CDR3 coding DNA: TGCGCCAGCAGCATCGCACCGGGAGGAGGGGATCAGCCCCAGCATTTT.

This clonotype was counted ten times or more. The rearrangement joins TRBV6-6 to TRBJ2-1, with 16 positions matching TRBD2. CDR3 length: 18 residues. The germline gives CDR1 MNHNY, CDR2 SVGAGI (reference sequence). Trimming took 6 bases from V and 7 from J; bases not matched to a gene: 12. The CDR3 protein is CASSLLGLAGGYRNEQFF. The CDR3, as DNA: TGTGCCAGCAGCCTACTGGGACTAGCGGGAGGGTATAGGAATGAGCAGTTCTTC.

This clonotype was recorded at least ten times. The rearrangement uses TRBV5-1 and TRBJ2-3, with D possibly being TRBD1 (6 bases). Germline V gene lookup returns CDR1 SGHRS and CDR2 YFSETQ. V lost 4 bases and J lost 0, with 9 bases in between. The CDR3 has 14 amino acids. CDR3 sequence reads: CASSPGHSTDTQYF. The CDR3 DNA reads TGCGCCAGCAGCCCGGGACATAGCACAGATACGCAGTATTTT.

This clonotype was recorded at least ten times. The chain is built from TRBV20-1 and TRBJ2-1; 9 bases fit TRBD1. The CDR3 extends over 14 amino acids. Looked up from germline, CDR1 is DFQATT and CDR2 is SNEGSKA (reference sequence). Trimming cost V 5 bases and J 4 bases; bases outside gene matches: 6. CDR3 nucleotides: TGCAGTGCTTCTACAGGGGGCTGGTACAATGAGCAGTTCTTC. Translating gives CSASTGGWYNEQFF.

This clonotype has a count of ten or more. DNA of the CDR3: TGTGCCAGCAGTTCCACAGTCACTAGCGGGAGTACCGGGGAGCTGTTTTTT. Translated, it gives CASSSTVTSGSTGELFF. This chain uses TRBV7-2 with TRBJ2-2; 11 nucleotides match TRBD2. In germline, CDR1 is SGHTA, CDR2 FQGNSA. The CDR3 is made up of 17 amino acids. V gave up 6 bases and J gave up 5 bases; unmatched junction bases: 11.

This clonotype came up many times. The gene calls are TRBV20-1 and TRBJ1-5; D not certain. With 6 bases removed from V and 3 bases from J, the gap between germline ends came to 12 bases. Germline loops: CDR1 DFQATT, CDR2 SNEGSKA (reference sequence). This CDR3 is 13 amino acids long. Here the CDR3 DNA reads TGCAGTGCCAGACGTGAAAACAATCAGCCCCAGCATTTT. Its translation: CSARRENNQPQHF.

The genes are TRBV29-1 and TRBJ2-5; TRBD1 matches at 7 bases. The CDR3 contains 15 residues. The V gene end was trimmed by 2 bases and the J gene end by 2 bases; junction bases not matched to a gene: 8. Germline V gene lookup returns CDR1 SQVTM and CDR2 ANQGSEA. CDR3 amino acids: CSVESRGQLQETQYF. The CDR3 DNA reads TGCAGCGTTGAAAGTCGGGGACAGCTGCAAGAGACCCAGTACTTC.

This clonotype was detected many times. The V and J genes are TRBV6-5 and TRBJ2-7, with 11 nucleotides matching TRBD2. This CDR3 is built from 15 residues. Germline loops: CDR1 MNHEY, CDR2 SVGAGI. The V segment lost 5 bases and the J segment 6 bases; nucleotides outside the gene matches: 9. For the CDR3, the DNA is TGTGCCAGCAGTCCCTCCCTAGCGGGAGGACGCGAGCAGTACTTC. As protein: CASSPSLAGGREQYF.

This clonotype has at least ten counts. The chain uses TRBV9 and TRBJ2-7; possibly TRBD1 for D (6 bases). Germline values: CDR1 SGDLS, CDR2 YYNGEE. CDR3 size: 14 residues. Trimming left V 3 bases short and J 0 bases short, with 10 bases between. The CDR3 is CASSARDTSYEQYF. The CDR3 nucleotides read TGTGCCAGCAGCGCCCGGGACACCTCCTACGAGCAGTACTTC.

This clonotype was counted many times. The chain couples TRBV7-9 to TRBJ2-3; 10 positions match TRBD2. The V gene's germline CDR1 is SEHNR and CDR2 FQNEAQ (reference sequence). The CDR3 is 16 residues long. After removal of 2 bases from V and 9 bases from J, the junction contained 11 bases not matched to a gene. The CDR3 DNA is TGTGCCAGCAGCTTACCGGGACTAGCGAAGTCTTACACGCAGTATTTT. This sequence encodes CASSLPGLAKSYTQYF.

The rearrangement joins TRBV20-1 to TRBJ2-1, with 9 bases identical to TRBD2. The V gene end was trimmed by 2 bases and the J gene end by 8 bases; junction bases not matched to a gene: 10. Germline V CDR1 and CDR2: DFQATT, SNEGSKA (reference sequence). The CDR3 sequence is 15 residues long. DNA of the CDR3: TGCAGTGCTAGATCCCTTAGCGGGAGCGGGGATGAGCAGTTCTTC. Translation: CSARSLSGSGDEQFF.

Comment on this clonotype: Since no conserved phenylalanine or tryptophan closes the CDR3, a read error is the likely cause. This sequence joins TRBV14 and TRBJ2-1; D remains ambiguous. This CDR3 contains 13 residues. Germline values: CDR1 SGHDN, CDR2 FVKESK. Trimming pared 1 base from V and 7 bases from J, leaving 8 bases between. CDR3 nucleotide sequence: TGTGCCAGCAGCCAAGCGATAGGAAATGAGCAGTTCTAC. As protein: CASSQAIGNEQFY.

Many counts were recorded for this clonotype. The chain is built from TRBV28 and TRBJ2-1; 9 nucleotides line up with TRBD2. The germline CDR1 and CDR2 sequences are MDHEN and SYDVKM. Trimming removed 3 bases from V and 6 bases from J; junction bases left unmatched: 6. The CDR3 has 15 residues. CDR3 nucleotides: TGTGCCAGCAGTTTGTCGGGACTAGCAAGCAATGAGCAGTTCTTC. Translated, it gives CASSLSGLASNEQFF.

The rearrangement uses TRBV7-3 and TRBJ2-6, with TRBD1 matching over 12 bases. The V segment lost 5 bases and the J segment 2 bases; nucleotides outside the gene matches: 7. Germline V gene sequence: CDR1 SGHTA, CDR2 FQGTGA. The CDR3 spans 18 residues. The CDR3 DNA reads TGTGCCAGCAGCCGGGACAGGGGGCGAGAGACTGGGGCCAACGTCCTGACTTTC. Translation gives CASSRDRGRETGANVLTF.